The TCR beta chain described here comes from a study of Graves' ophthalmopathy and Graves' hyperthyroidism (dated by TCRdb to between 2018 and 2020). At the level of the whole study: Peripheral blood samples were taken at the time of initial diagnosis, before any treatment was given. In over 5 hyperthyroidism patients, the T-cell repertoire of thyroid tissue was compared with the T-cell repertoire of blood. Once sampling was done, hyperthyroidism patients were given methimazole at a starting dose of 30 mg daily, while ophthalmopathy patients were given high-dose intravenous methylprednisolone. The study used signatures of the TCR beta repertoire to tell Graves' ophthalmopathy apart from Graves' hyperthyroidism and to predict which patients would progress to ophthalmopathy. A discovery set of 95 to 100 patients (around 40 ophthalmopathy, around 57 stable hyperthyroidism) was enrolled to explore V-J signatures distinguishing ophthalmopathy from hyperthyroidism. In total, some 130 blood samples were TCR-sequenced: around 42 ophthalmopathy, approximately 75 hyperthyroidism and some 17 hyperthyroidism-to-ophthalmopathy patients. An independent validation cohort comprised around 20 hyperthyroidism patients and about 16 patients who later progressed from hyperthyroidism to ophthalmopathy. What the work shows at the level of the full study, not this receptor alone: In validation, the model predicted ophthalmopathy progression with roughly 68% sensitivity and roughly 72% specificity; roughly 11 predicted patients were CT-confirmed with GO in a median of about 7.1 months. In cross-validation, the 13-signature model distinguished ophthalmopathy from stable hyperthyroidism with more than 85% sensitivity and 81.08% specificity, while in the test set the corresponding values were about 80% and 75%. Sample size was not statistically predetermined, and group allocation was not concealed from the investigators. Most expanded thyroid clonotypes with frequency above 0.001 were also detected in blood, suggesting blood repertoires may reflect the thyroid immune response.

This clonotype was recorded at least ten times. This receptor's antigen is unknown. It has no much larger one-base neighbor in the sample; base qualities were not kept. The ophthalmopathy patients had moderately to severely active disease, with a Clinical Activity Score of 3 or higher, a NOSPECS grade of 4 or higher, and a disease duration of less than 3 months. Anyone with other autoimmune diseases, uncontrolled infections, pregnancy or lactation was excluded from the study. Diagnosis was based on clinical symptoms, serum thyroxine, TRAb, thyroid ultrasound and orbital computed tomography. Ficoll-Paque density gradient centrifugation was used to isolate PBMCs from under 11 ml of fresh peripheral blood. Total RNA was extracted using Trizol reagent, and RNA quality was checked on an Agilent 2100 Bioanalyzer. TCR beta CDR3 regions were amplified from RNA transcripts for repertoire sequencing. The first round of RT-PCR was done with HTBI primers and the Qiagen OneStep RT-PCR kit, and was followed by a second round of multiplex PCR, then size selection and purification. The libraries underwent paired-end sequencing with 100 bp reads on an Illumina HiSeq2000. On the study's bioinformatics: SOAPnuke was used to process the reads, removing any read that contained adapters or uncalled bases, had a mean Phred below 15, or lacked an exact match to the constant primer or identifier. High-quality paired reads were merged with COPE v1.2.5. Unique nucleotide sequences were defined as clonotypes and aligned to IMGT TRB V, D and J references using MiTCR v1.1. Only V-J combinations with frequency above 0.0001 were analysed, covering around 99% of repertoires. A TCR clonal expansion and chaos score per V-J combination was defined as the ratio of F50 clonal expansion to chaos observed in the TCRdist matrix. Features were reduced by Welch's t-statistics and random forest to around 14 V-J combinations, which fed a naive Bayes classifier. The Morisita-Horn index was used to measure how similar the thyroid and blood repertoires were. Through fastp at Q25 and MiXCR, TCRdb rebuilt clones from the public reads, retaining in-frame beta chains. Rows matching on CDR3 protein sequence are summarized as one entry with the most common DNA and genes. TCRdb, not the authors, supplied the V and J calls. The sample contains under 350,000 distinct CDR3 sequences, under 20% of them found a single time. Approximately 13% of the sample goes to the ten largest clones.

CDR1 and CDR2, per the germline V gene, are KGHDR and SFDVKD. The germline ends are 12 bases apart after V is trimmed by 4 bases and J by 3 bases. Measured from the cysteine to the phenylalanine, the CDR3 is 15 residues long. Only the CDR3 region is kept as DNA, spanning 45 bases read in frame from base 1. In this chain, TRBV24-1 is recombined with TRBJ1-5, and possibly TRBD1, on 5 matching bases. The sequence was collected from an adult man with Graves' ophthalmopathy. Sequenced: peripheral blood. The bases are TGTGCCACCAGTGACGACAGACTAACCAATCAGCCCCAGCATTTT. This sequence encodes CATSDDRLTNQPQHF.